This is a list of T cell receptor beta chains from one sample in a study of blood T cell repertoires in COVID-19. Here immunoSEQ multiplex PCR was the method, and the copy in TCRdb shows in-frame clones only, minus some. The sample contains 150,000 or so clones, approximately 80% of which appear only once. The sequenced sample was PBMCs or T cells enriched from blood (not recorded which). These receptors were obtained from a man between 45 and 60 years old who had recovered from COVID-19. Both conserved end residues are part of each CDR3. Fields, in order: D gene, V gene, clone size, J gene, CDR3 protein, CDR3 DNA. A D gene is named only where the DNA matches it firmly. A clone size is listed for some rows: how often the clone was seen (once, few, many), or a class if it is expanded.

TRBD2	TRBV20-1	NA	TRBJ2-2	CSASFLAANTGELFF	TGCAGTGCTAGTTTTCTAGCGGCAAACACCGGGGAGCTGTTTTTT
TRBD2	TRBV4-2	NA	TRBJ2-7	CASSQERGGPYEQYF	TGTGCCAGCAGCCAAGAGCGGGGGGGCCCCTACGAGCAGTACTTC
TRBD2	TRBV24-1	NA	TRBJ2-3	CATSGWTSAKDTQYF	TGTGCCACCAGTGGATGGACTAGCGCCAAGGATACGCAGTATTTT
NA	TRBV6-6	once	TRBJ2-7	CASSYSIYGYEQYF	TGTGCCAGCAGTTACTCGATCTACGGGTACGAGCAGTACTTC
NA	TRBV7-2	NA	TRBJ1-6	CASRGALRSPLHF	TGTGCCAGCAGAGGGGCTCTTCGCTCACCCCTCCACTTT
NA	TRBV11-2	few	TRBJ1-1	CASARVNTEAFF	TGTGCCAGCGCTCGGGTGAACACTGAAGCTTTCTTT
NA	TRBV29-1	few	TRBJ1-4	CSVAKAGTNEKLFF	TGCAGCGTTGCTAAAGCAGGGACTAATGAAAAACTGTTTTTT
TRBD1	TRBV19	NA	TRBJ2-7	CAPQWDRVSYEQYF	TGTGCCCCCCAATGGGACAGGGTCTCCTACGAGCAGTACTTC
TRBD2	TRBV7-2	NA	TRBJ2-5	CASSPQGGGMGETQYF	TGTGCCAGCAGCCCCCAGGGCGGGGGGATGGGAGAGACCCAGTACTTC
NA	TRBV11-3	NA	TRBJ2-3	CASSLTGETDTQYF	TGTGCCAGCAGCTTAACGGGGGAAACAGATACGCAGTATTTT
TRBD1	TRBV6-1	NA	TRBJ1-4	CASSDGQGRATNEKLFF	TGTGCCAGCAGTGATGGACAGGGTAGGGCAACTAATGAAAAACTGTTTTTT